The 12 T cell receptor beta chains below were found in one sample sequenced in a study of Ad26.COV2.S vaccination and SARS-CoV-2 variants. The method was immunoSEQ multiplex PCR; TCRdb's version includes in-frame clones alone and lacks a portion of them. The profile shows over 400,000 clones, about 90% of them singletons. Treatment defined: roughly 18 received Ad26.COV2.S at low or high dose, single or two shots; roughly 5 received placebo; per-sample allocation not given. The samples were gathered on day 63 after the first injection of vaccine or placebo. Material: peripheral blood, obtained in a trial of Ad26.COV2.S vaccine versus placebo. The receptors shown here come from a person between 18 and 60 years old who received the Ad26.COV2.S COVID-19 vaccine or a placebo.

This sequence joins TRBV7-9 and TRBJ2-1; D is unclear. Trimming took 6 bases from V and 5 from J, leaving 17 bases between them. The CDR3 sequence is 15 residues long. Germline V gene sequence: CDR1 SEHNR, CDR2 FQNEAQ (reference sequence). The CDR3 sequence: CASSKKGSHHNEQFF. In DNA, the CDR3 is TGTGCCAGCAGTAAAAAGGGCTCACATCACAATGAGCAGTTCTTC.

This CDR3 is CASSPEGQGNEKLFF. The CDR3 nucleotides are TGTGCCAGCAGCCCCGAGGGGCAGGGGAATGAAAAACTGTTTTTT. This chain joins TRBV9 and TRBJ1-4; possibly TRBD1 for D (6 bases). CDR1 and CDR2 from the germline V gene are SGDLS and YYNGEE. CDR3 length: 15 residues. V was pared by 4 bases and J by 5 bases, with 15 bases between. The whole variable domain, filled in from reference TRBV9 and TRBJ1-4, reads DSGVTQTPKHLITATGQRVTLRCSPRSGDLSVYWYQQSLDQGLQFLIQYYNGEERAKGNILERFSAQQFPDLHSELNLSSLELGDSALYFCASSPEGQGNEKLFFGSGTQLSVL.

V usage is TRBV4-3 and J usage is TRBJ2-7; no definite D call. Germline-derived CDR1 and CDR2 are LGHNA and YSLEER. Between the trimmed V and J ends, which lost 0 bases and 9 bases, there was a span of 18 bases. The CDR3 is made up of 15 amino acids. CDR3 protein: CASSQESGLVSVQYF. The CDR3 DNA reads TGCGCCAGCAGCCAAGAATCTGGCCTTGTATCCGTGCAGTACTTC.

This clone showed up just a few times. The CDR3 is CASSKSGDYNEQFF. The CDR3, as DNA: TGTGCCAGCAGTAAGAGCGGGGATTACAATGAGCAGTTCTTC. The chain employs TRBV6-6 and TRBJ2-1, with TRBD2 matching over 7 bases. Germline trimming cut 5 bases from V and 4 bases from J; bases unmatched to any gene: 5. CDR3 length: 14 residues. The germline V gene has CDR1 MNHNY and CDR2 SVGAGI (reference sequence).

J is TRBJ2-1 and V is TRBV10-3; 7 nucleotides agree with TRBD2. Germline loops: CDR1 ENHRY, CDR2 SYGVKD. This CDR3 spans 16 amino acids. V was clipped by 0 bases and J by 4 bases; unmatched bases: 6. The CDR3 DNA is TGTGCCATCAGTGAGTCCGTGGGGGGGGGTTACAATGAGCAGTTCTTC. The encoded protein is CAISESVGGGYNEQFF.

The rearrangement links TRBV7-8 to TRBJ2-7; unclear D gene. V was trimmed by 5 bases and J by 7 bases, leaving 18 bases between them. Germline V gives CDR1 SGHVS, CDR2 FQNEAQ. The CDR3 totals 14 residues. This chain's CDR3 is CASSLTELPWEQYF. The CDR3 nucleotides read TGTGCCAGCAGCCTGACCGAACTCCCTTGGGAGCAGTACTTC.

This clone was seen a handful of times. The rearrangement joins TRBV5-4 to TRBJ1-5, with TRBD1 matching 7 bases. V was clipped by 3 bases and J by 11 bases; unmatched bases: 5. Germline loops: CDR1 SGHNT, CDR2 YYREEE (reference sequence). The CDR3 consists of 12 residues. CDR3 DNA: TGTGCCAGCAGCTATCCGGGACAGACCCAGCATTTT. This sequence encodes CASSYPGQTQHF.

This clone appeared a single time. The CDR3 nucleotides read TGTGCCAGCAGCTTATCCATGAGGCCCTACGAGCAGTACTTC. Translated, it gives CASSLSMRPYEQYF. This chain uses TRBV7-9 with TRBJ2-7; no reliable D call. The CDR3 length is 14 residues. V gave up 2 bases and J gave up 2 bases, with 10 bases separating them. In germline, CDR1 is SEHNR, CDR2 FQNEAQ (reference sequence). The entire variable domain, with the rest obtained from reference TRBV7-9 and TRBJ2-7, is as follows: DTGVSQNPRHKITKRGQNVTFRCDPISEHNRLYWYRQTLGQGPEFLTYFQNEAQLEKSRLLSDRFSAERPKGSFSTLEIQRTEQGDSAMYLCASSLSMRPYEQYFGPGTRLTVT.

The chain couples TRBV5-6 to TRBJ2-7, with 7 bases aligning to TRBD1. CDR1 SGHDT and CDR2 YYEEEE come from the germline V gene. The junction had 6 bases not matched to a gene; V was cut back by 4 bases and J by 2 bases. CDR3 length: 14 amino acids. Here the CDR3 DNA reads TGTGCCAGCAGCATCATCGACAGGGCCTACGAGCAGTACTTC. As protein: CASSIIDRAYEQYF.

This chain uses TRBV19 with TRBJ2-5; perhaps TRBD2 as D (6 bases). Germline loops: CDR1 LNHDA, CDR2 SQIVND (reference sequence). V was shortened by 3 bases and J by 2 bases, with 10 bases between the two germline ends. This CDR3 has 14 residues. This CDR3 reads CASSMVAEQETQYF. The CDR3, as DNA: TGTGCCAGTAGTATGGTAGCGGAACAAGAGACCCAGTACTTC.

The chain employs TRBV6-2 or TRBV6-3 and TRBJ2-1; 9 bases are a match to TRBD2. This CDR3 spans 16 amino acids. Germline lookup yields CDR1 MNHEY and CDR2 SVGEGT. The V and J ends lost 2 bases and 8 bases, in that order; junction bases with no gene match: 10. The CDR3 bases are TGTGCCAGCAGTTACACGTTGCGGGGGGGTACCGATGAGCAGTTCTTC. Protein: CASSYTLRGGTDEQFF.

The V call is TRBV28, the J call TRBJ2-1, with D unresolved. Germline V gene lookup returns CDR1 MDHEN and CDR2 SYDVKM. This CDR3 region has 14 residues. Trimming shortened V by 3 bases and J by 7 bases, and 13 bases separated the two germline ends. The CDR3 region is CASSFLELNNEQFF. The DNA of the CDR3 is TGTGCCAGCAGTTTCTTGGAACTCAATAATGAGCAGTTCTTC.